The TCR beta chain described here comes from a study of blood T cell repertoires in COVID-19. The overall study: T cells, B-cell-depleted T cells, or PBMCs supplied cDNA or gDNA.

This clone was seen more than once but under ten times. The data were produced by immunoSEQ multiplex PCR, yet TCRdb's version contains in-frame clones alone and is incomplete. Of more than 200,000 clones in the sample, 88% are singletons; the top ten hold 2% to 2.5%. Trimming pared 1 base from V and 4 bases from J, leaving 14 bases between. CDR3 size: 15 residues. Germline V gene sequence: CDR1 SGHRS, CDR2 YFSETQ. The TCR originated in a woman aged 40 to 50 who had recovered from COVID-19. Sequencing used peripheral blood. This chain uses TRBV5-1 with TRBJ1-2; no firm D call. DNA of the CDR3: TGCGCCAGCAGCTTGACGGGATCCGCTAGCTATGGCTACACCTTC. This translates into CASSLTGSASYGYTF.